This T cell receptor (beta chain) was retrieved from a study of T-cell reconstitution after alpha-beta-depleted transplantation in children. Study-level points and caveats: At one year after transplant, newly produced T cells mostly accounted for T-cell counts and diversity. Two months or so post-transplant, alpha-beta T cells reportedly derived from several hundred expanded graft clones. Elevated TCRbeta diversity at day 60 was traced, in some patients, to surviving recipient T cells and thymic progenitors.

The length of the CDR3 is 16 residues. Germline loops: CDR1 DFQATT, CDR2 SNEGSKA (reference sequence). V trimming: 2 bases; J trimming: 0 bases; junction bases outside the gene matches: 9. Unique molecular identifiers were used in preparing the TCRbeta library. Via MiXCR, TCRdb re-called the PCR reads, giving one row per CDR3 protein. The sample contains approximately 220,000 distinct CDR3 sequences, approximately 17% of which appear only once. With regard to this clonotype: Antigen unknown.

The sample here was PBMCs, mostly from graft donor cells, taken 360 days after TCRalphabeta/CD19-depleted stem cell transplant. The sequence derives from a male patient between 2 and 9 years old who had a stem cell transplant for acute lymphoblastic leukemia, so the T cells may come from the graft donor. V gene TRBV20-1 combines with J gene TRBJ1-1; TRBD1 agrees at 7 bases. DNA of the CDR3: TGCAGTGCTAGATTGAAGGGACAGCCACTGAACACTGAAGCTTTCTTT. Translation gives CSARLKGQPLNTEAFF.